This T cell receptor beta chain was captured in a study of human T cells and chemical hapten exposure (dated by TCRdb to the early 2020s). Study-wide context: The libraries were sequenced as a pool, and the TCR yield per sample differed mostly because of small variations in library volumes within the pool. Both TCR alpha and TCR beta chains were sequenced from each blood RNA sample. The study tracked peripheral blood TCR repertoire changes in vivo during primary and secondary sensitization to the hapten diphenylcyclopropenone (DPC) in alopecia patients.

Overall study outcomes, separate from this receptor: The number of TCRs above 1 in 1000 frequency did not change with DPC sensitization; there was no evidence of global repertoire structure alterations. Repeated subsampling changed both the strength of the expansion versus patch-test correlation and the threshold at which the correlation became significant.

This clonotype was seen at least ten times. There is no known antigen for this receptor. Base qualities are not provided; no much larger clone lies one nucleotide away. Libraries came from 5' RACE. These reads were obtained on an Illumina MiSeq. During library preparation, unique molecular identifiers were attached to individual cDNA molecules so that TCRs could be counted quantitatively and reproducibly. As for the original processing: A median of about 100,000 TCRs per sample was observed, with a range of roughly 23,224 to 750,000. V, J and CDR3 annotation of the TCR reads was performed with the Decombinator software suite. To make PS versus PT1 abundance plots, every sample was subsampled to the same number of TCRs (28,000). TCRs were defined as expanded if absent before sensitization and observed at least eight times at the 2-week time point. TCRdb cleaned the public reads at Q25 with fastp, built clones with MiXCR and kept in-frame beta chains. Merged by CDR3 protein, the rows form single entries marked with the most common genes and DNA. In this record, the V and J calls reflect TCRdb's handling and not the investigators' own analysis. The sample table contains approximately 140,000 distinct CDR3 sequences; only one count was recorded for approximately 4% of them. The top ten clonotypes cover 1.3% to 1.5% of the sample.

Unfractionated whole blood was collected in Tempus Blood RNA tubes, and total RNA was extracted from that blood. Four or five healthy volunteers acted as controls for TCR sequencing and had blood drawn at day 0, 2 weeks and 6 weeks. Trimming at the junction amounts to 5 bases on V and 2 bases on J, and the germline ends lie 21 bases apart. Taken from cysteine to phenylalanine, the CDR3 has 16 residues. Only CDR3 DNA is held: 48 bases, read in frame from base 1. Via the germline V gene (reference sequence), CDR1 is DFQATT and CDR2 SNEGSKA. The clonotype was recovered from a female donor in good health. The chain was built from TRBV20-1 and TRBJ2-5, with the D gene not confidently named. The CDR3 region has the sequence CSAPDLDGRIQETQYF. The DNA is TGCAGTGCTCCTGACTTGGACGGACGAATACAAGAGACCCAGTACTTC.